This T cell receptor beta chain originates from a study of blood T cells in healthy people across ages. Turning to the study itself: Researchers report that template switching captured about one barcoded beta molecule per two T cells. Study outcomes and limitations: TCR beta diversity, measured per million T cells, fell in a roughly linear way with age. There were more naive CD4+ cells and higher diversity in long-lived donors than in aged donors.

Germline CDR1 reads DFQATT; CDR2 reads SNEGSKA (reference sequence). The CDR3 spans 13 residues. Per-sample yields of isolated PBMCs were at least 6 million. A sample-barcoded 5' primer and a J-beta primer mix were used in a second PCR of about 7 to 12 cycles. TCRdb ran MiXCR on the 5' RACE reads and lists one entry per CDR3 protein. Of 920,000 or so distinct CDR3 sequences in the sample, roughly 45% were seen once. Only one count was recorded for this clonotype. Antigen unknown. Sequencing input: blood. The source of this sequence is a woman aged 55-69 years in good health. This rearrangement joins TRBV20-1 to TRBJ2-1; either TRBD1 or TRBD2 may supply D (5 bases each). The DNA end favors TRBJ2-7, so the J call may be wrong. The CDR3 reads CSARAGTYNEQYF. CDR3 coding DNA: TGCAGTGCTAGGGCCGGGACGTACAATGAGCAGTACTTC.